The 12 T cell receptor beta chains reported below all come from one sample, sequenced in a study of T cell responses to AZD1222 COVID-19 vaccine. The method was immunoSEQ multiplex PCR; TCRdb's version includes in-frame clones alone and lacks a portion of them. The sample carries approximately 67,000 clones, 80% to 90% recorded once. This specimen was peripheral blood, taken 28 days after the second AZD1222 dose. The receptors were gathered from an adult who received the AZD1222 COVID-19 vaccine.

The chain combines TRBV7-9 with TRBJ2-7, with D possibly TRBD2 on 6 matching bases. Germline CDR1 SEHNR, CDR2 FQNEAQ (reference sequence). V was clipped by 5 bases and J by 0 bases, with 14 bases between them. CDR3 length: 15 residues. The CDR3 DNA reads as TGTGCCAGCAGCAGCCGGGACTGGAGCTCCTACGAGCAGTACTTC. Protein: CASSSRDWSSYEQYF.

This rearrangement joins TRBV29-1 to TRBJ2-7; TRBD1 matches at 7 bases. The CDR3 runs 11 residues. The germline V gene has CDR1 SQVTM and CDR2 ANQGSEA. V was pared by 3 bases and J by 9 bases, with 5 bases of the junction left unmatched. CDR3 region: CSVDTDRRQYF. The CDR3 DNA follows: TGCAGCGTTGATACGGACAGGCGGCAGTACTTC.

This chain joins TRBV3-1 (or the pseudogene TRBV3-2) and TRBJ1-1; 8 bases are a match to TRBD1. Per the germline V gene, CDR1 is LGHDT and CDR2 is YNNKEL (reference sequence). The J segment lost 6 bases and the V segment lost 5 bases, leaving 8 bases of the junction unmatched. This CDR3 region has 14 residues. CDR3 nucleotides: TGTGCCAGCAGCTTAGGACAGGGTAGCGCTGAAGCTTTCTTT. It translates to CASSLGQGSAEAFF.

This clone was seen only once. The chain combines TRBV6-5 with TRBJ1-2, with a possible D match to TRBD1 (5 bases). V lost 6 bases and J lost 3, with 8 bases in between. Germline CDR1 is MNHEY and CDR2 is SVGAGI. The CDR3 is made up of 12 amino acids. The CDR3 coding sequence is TGTGCCAGCAGGCAGGGCCACTATGGCTACACCTTC. Translating it yields CASRQGHYGYTF.

V usage is TRBV19 and J usage is TRBJ1-4; TRBD1 is a possible D gene (5 bases). The CDR3 is made up of 15 amino acids. Trimming took off 4 bases at V and 4 bases at J, with 13 bases between the two ends. Germline values: CDR1 LNHDA, CDR2 SQIVND (reference sequence). This CDR3 is CASSKGSQDNEKLFF. The CDR3 DNA is TGTGCCAGTAGTAAGGGATCACAGGATAATGAAAAACTGTTTTTT. The full variable domain, its missing parts supplied by reference TRBV19 and TRBJ1-4, is DGGITQSPKYLFRKEGQNVTLSCEQNLNHDAMYWYRQDPGQGLRLIYYSQIVNDFQKGDIAEGYSVSREKKESFPLTVTSAQKNPTAFYLCASSKGSQDNEKLFFGSGTQLSVL.

The rearrangement joins TRBV11-2 to TRBJ2-1, with TRBD2 matching over 7 bases. The CDR3 runs 13 residues. Looked up from germline, CDR1 is SGHAT and CDR2 is FQNNGV. V was pared by 3 bases and J by 14 bases, with 10 bases of the junction left unmatched. CDR3 protein: CASSFDRGRAEFF. CDR3 sequence (DNA): TGTGCCAGCAGCTTTGACCGGGGGAGGGCCGAGTTCTTC.

The chain recombines TRBV19 with TRBJ2-2, with unresolved D. This CDR3 comprises 14 residues. The V end was cut by 5 bases, the J end by 1 base, with 8 bases between. The V gene's germline CDR1 is LNHDA and CDR2 SQIVND (reference sequence). CDR3 nucleotides: TGTGCCAGTAGTTCAACACAGAACACCGGGGAGCTGTTTTTT. It yields the protein CASSSTQNTGELFF.

The chain recombines TRBV11-2 with TRBJ2-1, with 14 bases that match TRBD2. Germline trimming cut 5 bases from V and 3 bases from J; bases unmatched to any gene: 6. The CDR3 totals 17 residues. CDR1 and CDR2 from the germline V gene are SGHAT and FQNNGV. The CDR3 DNA reads TGTGCCAGCAGCCGTAGACTAGCGGGAGGGATCTACAATGAGCAGTTCTTC. Protein: CASSRRLAGGIYNEQFF. Variable domain in full (rest from reference TRBV11-2 and TRBJ2-1): EAGVAQSPRYKIIEKRQSVAFWCNPISGHATLYWYQQILGQGPKLLIQFQNNGVVDDSQLPKDRFSAERLKGVDSTLKIQPAKLEDSAVYLCASSRRLAGGIYNEQFFGPGTRLTVL.

The V and J genes are TRBV7-2 and TRBJ1-5; no clear D. This CDR3 spans 13 amino acids. With 5 bases removed from V and 7 bases from J, the gap between germline ends came to 12 bases. CDR1 and CDR2 (germline): SGHTA, FQGNSA. Here the CDR3 reads CASSPKGGQPQHF. CDR3 DNA: TGTGCCAGCAGCCCGAAGGGAGGACAGCCCCAGCATTTT.

This clone was seen a single time. The chain joins TRBV7-3 to TRBJ2-1, with 13 bases matching TRBD2. The V gene end was trimmed by 4 bases and the J gene end by 8 bases; junction bases not matched to a gene: 5. Germline V gene sequence: CDR1 SGHTA, CDR2 FQGTGA. This CDR3 is built from 15 residues. The CDR3 is CASSSGLAGVDEQFF. CDR3 coding DNA: TGTGCCAGCAGCTCAGGACTAGCGGGAGTAGATGAGCAGTTCTTC.

This clone has just one count. This sequence joins TRBV5-1 and TRBJ2-5, with TRBD1 as a possible D gene (6 bases). CDR3 length: 13 amino acids. V was clipped by 4 bases and J by 4 bases, with 11 bases between them. Per the germline V gene, CDR1 is SGHRS and CDR2 is YFSETQ. CDR3 protein: CASSPIRGETQYF. CDR3 coding DNA: TGCGCCAGCAGCCCAATCAGGGGAGAGACCCAGTACTTC.

The rearrangement uses TRBV29-1 and TRBJ2-1; weak D call: TRBD2 (5 bases). V shed 3 bases and J shed 10 bases, with 16 bases lying between them. CDR1 is SQVTM, CDR2 ANQGSEA, per germline. The CDR3 totals 13 residues. CDR3 loop: CSVDSAGTGEQFF. CDR3 DNA sequence: TGCAGCGTTGACAGTGCGGGTACGGGGGAGCAGTTCTTC.